The 28 T cell receptor beta chains given below trace back to one sample, sequenced in a study of technical replicates of blood from a handful of donors. The method was immunoSEQ multiplex PCR; TCRdb's version includes in-frame clones alone and lacks a portion of them. The sample records 55,000 to 75,000 clones, about 94% being singletons. What was sequenced was PBMCs. These receptors were obtained from a human donor in good health. Some clones in this sample may be carry-over from other donors' samples.

This chain links TRBV9 with TRBJ2-3; tentatively, D is TRBD2 (7 bases). Germline V gene data show CDR1 as SGDLS and CDR2 as YYNGEE. V was cut by 2 bases and J by 0 bases, with 16 bases left in between. CDR3 length equals 17 residues. CDR3: CASSVEGGPYSTDTQYF. As DNA, the CDR3 is TGTGCCAGCAGCGTGGAGGGGGGGCCTTATAGCACAGATACGCAGTATTTT.

A remark on this clone: Sequence at one end of the junction differs from germline and may be a read error. This chain uses TRBV18 with TRBJ2-7, with D unclear. From germline, CDR1 is KGHSH and CDR2 LQKENI. This CDR3 is built from 13 residues. For the CDR3, the DNA is TGTGCCAGCTCACCATGTTTATCCTGCGAGCAGTACTTC. Translated, it gives CASSPCLSCEQYF.

The genes are TRBV2 and TRBJ2-7; 7 bases line up with TRBD1. V lost 3 bases, J lost 2 bases, and 19 bases stayed unmatched. CDR1 and CDR2 from the germline V gene are SNHLY and FYNNEI. The CDR3 spans 19 residues. This chain's CDR3 is CASSDPGQWLPDKTYEQYF. CDR3 nucleotide sequence: TGTGCCAGCAGTGATCCGGGACAGTGGCTACCCGACAAAACCTACGAGCAGTACTTC.

The gene calls are TRBV9 and TRBJ1-6; a possible D gene is TRBD1 (5 bases). V lost 4 bases and J 7 bases, leaving 12 bases between the germline ends. There are 14 residues in the CDR3. CDR1 is SGDLS and CDR2 is YYNGEE in the germline V gene. The CDR3 region is CASSQQVGNSPLHF. The CDR3 DNA sequence: TGTGCCAGCAGCCAACAGGTGGGAAATTCACCCCTCCACTTT.

The chain uses TRBV4-1 and TRBJ1-2; 8 bases fit TRBD1. The germline V gene has CDR1 MGHRA and CDR2 YSYEKL. Unmatched junction bases numbered 14, after V lost 7 bases and J lost 4 bases. The CDR3 length is 16 residues. The CDR3 spells CASTEGATGVSYGYTF. The CDR3 DNA is TGCGCCAGCACCGAAGGGGCGACAGGGGTTTCCTATGGCTACACCTTC.

The rearrangement uses TRBV6-5 and TRBJ1-6, with a weak D call TRBD1 (5 bases). Trimming took 2 bases from V and 10 from J, leaving 12 bases between them. CDR1 and CDR2 (germline): MNHEY, SVGAGI. CDR3 length: 14 residues. In nucleotides, the CDR3 is TGTGCCAGCAGTTACGGGGGAGGAAGATCACCCCTCCACTTT. Protein: CASSYGGGRSPLHF.

The rearrangement uses TRBV30 and TRBJ1-1; 7 bases agree with TRBD1. Germline trimming cut 4 bases from V and 1 base from J; bases unmatched to any gene: 6. The CDR3 has 14 amino acids. The germline gives CDR1 GTSNPN, CDR2 SVGIG (reference sequence). The CDR3 sequence: CAWIRGARNTEAFF. CDR3 sequence (DNA): TGTGCCTGGATCAGGGGGGCCAGGAACACTGAAGCTTTCTTT.

The chain combines TRBV18 with TRBJ1-2; TRBD1 agrees at 10 bases. Trimming took 5 bases from V and 4 from J; bases not matched to a gene: 7. CDR1 is KGHSH and CDR2 is LQKENI in the germline V gene. The CDR3 has 15 amino acids. CDR3: CASSTGTGEGYGYTF. DNA of the CDR3: TGTGCCAGCTCAACCGGGACAGGGGAAGGCTATGGCTACACCTTC. The full variable domain, rest sourced from reference TRBV18 and TRBJ1-2, is NAGVMQNPRHLVRRRGQEARLRCSPMKGHSHVYWYRQLPEEGLKFMVYLQKENIIDESGMPKERFSAEFPKEGPSILRIQQVVRGDSAAYFCASSTGTGEGYGYTFGSGTRLTVV.

The chain combines TRBV29-1 with TRBJ2-7, with TRBD1 matching 8 bases. V lost 5 bases, J lost 6 bases, and 3 bases stayed unmatched. CDR3 length: 11 residues. The germline V gene encodes CDR1 SQVTM and CDR2 ANQGSEA. This CDR3 is CSVLTGGEQYF. The CDR3 nucleotides are TGCAGCGTTCTAACAGGGGGCGAGCAGTACTTC.

The gene calls are TRBV12-5 and TRBJ1-2; TRBD1 aligns across 10 bases. The junction had 4 bases not matched to a gene; V was cut back by 2 bases and J by 7 bases. CDR3 size: 14 residues. Germline V gene data show CDR1 as LGHNT and CDR2 as FRNRAP. The CDR3 reads CASGLPTGGVGYTF. The CDR3 DNA reads TGTGCTAGTGGTTTGCCGACAGGGGGCGTTGGCTACACCTTC.

This chain joins TRBV11-2 and TRBJ1-1; D remains ambiguous. The CDR3 contains 13 residues. Germline loops: CDR1 SGHAT, CDR2 FQNNGV. The V gene lost 9 bases and the J gene lost 0 bases, with 11 bases spanning the gap. This CDR3 reads CASSELLNTEAFF. The CDR3 DNA follows: TGTGCCAGTTCTGAGCTCTTGAACACTGAAGCTTTCTTT.

V usage is TRBV4-3 and J usage is TRBJ2-1; the D gene is possibly TRBD2 (5 bases). The CDR3 runs to 15 residues. CDR1 is LGHNA, CDR2 YSLEER, per germline. V was shortened by 4 bases and J by 8 bases, with 18 bases between the two germline ends. The CDR3 nucleotides are TGCGCCAGCAGCCTCCGGCGGGTCCCCTCGGATGAGCAGTTCTTC. This codes for CASSLRRVPSDEQFF.

This clone was detected only once. The J gene is TRBJ2-5, the V gene TRBV5-1, with TRBD1 identical over 8 bases. The CDR3 length is 16 residues. Germline V gene lookup returns CDR1 SGHRS and CDR2 YFSETQ. The J segment lost 5 bases and the V segment lost 4 bases, leaving 13 bases of the junction unmatched. CDR3 residues: CASSRGSGGYEETQYF. CDR3 DNA: TGCGCCAGCAGCAGAGGATCAGGGGGCTATGAGGAGACCCAGTACTTC.

The chain links TRBV11-2 to TRBJ1-1, with a possible D match to TRBD1 (5 bases). V dropped 7 bases and J dropped 1 base, with 16 bases sitting between them. The length of the CDR3 is 15 residues. Germline CDR1 SGHAT, CDR2 FQNNGV. This chain's CDR3 is CASKPGAGRNTEAFF. CDR3 in DNA: TGTGCCAGCAAACCTGGGGCAGGACGGAACACTGAAGCTTTCTTT.

V is TRBV2 and J is TRBJ1-1; D might be TRBD1 (6 bases). The germline V gene encodes CDR1 SNHLY and CDR2 FYNNEI. The length of the CDR3 is 15 residues. V lost 5 bases and J lost 0, with 13 bases in between. CDR3 residues: CASSPQGTMNTEAFF. The CDR3 nucleotides are TGTGCCAGCAGTCCCCAGGGGACCATGAACACTGAAGCTTTCTTT.

The CDR3 loop is CASSQRGGTQETQYF. In nucleotides, the CDR3 is TGCGCCAGCAGCCAGCGGGGGGGGACGCAAGAGACCCAGTACTTC. The chain joins TRBV4-1 to TRBJ2-5; 9 bases fit TRBD2. Germline lookup yields CDR1 MGHRA and CDR2 YSYEKL. The CDR3 covers 15 residues. The V and J ends lost 3 bases and 2 bases, in that order; junction bases with no gene match: 4.

The chain links TRBV6-6 to TRBJ1-4; 8 bases align to TRBD1. Germline trimming cut 7 bases from V and 7 bases from J; bases unmatched to any gene: 11. The germline gives CDR1 MNHNY, CDR2 SVGAGI (reference sequence). CDR3 size: 15 residues. The CDR3 protein is CASIPGQGASEKLFF. As DNA, the CDR3 is TGTGCCAGCATCCCCGGACAGGGCGCGAGTGAAAAACTGTTTTTT.

The rearrangement links TRBV19 to TRBJ2-1; possibly TRBD2 for D (6 bases). Germline CDR1 reads LNHDA; CDR2 reads SQIVND (reference sequence). This CDR3 region has 16 residues. Trimming left V 5 bases short and J 2 bases short, with 16 bases between. The DNA of the CDR3 is TGTGCCAGTAGTCCCAGAGGCAGGGAGGCCTACAATGAGCAGTTCTTC. Protein sequence: CASSPRGREAYNEQFF.

The chain recombines TRBV5-6 with TRBJ1-2, with 9 bases aligning to TRBD1. Germline CDR1 reads SGHDT; CDR2 reads YYEEEE. The CDR3 runs 14 residues. V shed 4 bases, J shed 6 bases, and the junction held 7 bases outside the gene matches. CDR3 DNA sequence: TGTGCCAGCAGCCCGGGACAGGGAATAGATGGCTACACCTTC. Protein product: CASSPGQGIDGYTF.

This chain joins TRBV19 and TRBJ1-1; D is possibly TRBD1 (6 bases). The CDR3 is 13 amino acids. Germline CDR1 LNHDA, CDR2 SQIVND (reference sequence). Deletions cut 4 bases from V and 3 bases from J, with 9 bases between. CDR3 coding DNA: TGTGCCAGTAGTACCCCAGGGGACACTGAAGCTTTCTTT. Amino acid sequence: CASSTPGDTEAFF.

The chain is built from TRBV6-1 and TRBJ2-2; possible D gene TRBD2, 5 bases. The CDR3 has 14 residues. Germline V gives CDR1 MNHNS, CDR2 SASEGT. The V gene lost 5 bases and the J gene lost 2 bases, with 9 bases spanning the gap. CDR3 protein: CASSTGINTGELFF. The CDR3 DNA reads TGTGCCAGCAGTACCGGGATCAACACCGGGGAGCTGTTTTTT.

The rearrangement links TRBV7-8 to TRBJ2-7; 8 bases fit TRBD2. Losses at the gene ends were 7 bases for V and 0 bases for J; bases not matched to a gene: 5. CDR3 length: 14 amino acids. Per the germline V gene, CDR1 is SGHVS and CDR2 is FQNEAQ. CDR3 in DNA: TGTGCCAGCACCCCGACTAGCGCCTCCTACGAGCAGTACTTC. Translated, it gives CASTPTSASYEQYF.

This chain links TRBV19 with TRBJ2-1; possibly TRBD2 for D (5 bases). This CDR3 has 15 residues. Trimming removed 3 bases at V and 2 bases at J, with 11 bases between. CDR1 and CDR2 from the germline V gene are LNHDA and SQIVND (reference sequence). For the CDR3, the DNA is TGTGCCAGTAGTATTACCGGAGGAACCTACAATGAGCAGTTCTTC. Translating it yields CASSITGGTYNEQFF.

The chain links TRBV7-8 to TRBJ2-3; TRBD1 matches 7 bases. Per germline, CDR1 SGHVS and CDR2 FQNEAQ. V trimming: 9 bases; J trimming: 4 bases; junction bases outside the gene matches: 10. The CDR3 spans 14 residues. CDR3 amino acids: CASIRDSRSDTQYF. The CDR3 DNA sequence: TGTGCCAGTATCCGGGACAGCAGGTCAGATACGCAGTATTTT.

V usage is TRBV7-2 and J usage is TRBJ2-7, with TRBD1 as a possible D gene (6 bases). V was clipped by 0 bases and J by 3 bases, with 9 bases between them. Germline V gives CDR1 SGHTA, CDR2 FQGNSA. The CDR3 sequence is 14 residues long. This CDR3 reads CASSLARTVYEQYF. The CDR3 DNA reads TGTGCCAGCAGCTTAGCGCGGACAGTCTACGAGCAGTACTTC.

The rearrangement links TRBV28 to TRBJ2-7; 11 nucleotides line up with TRBD2. V dropped 5 bases and J dropped 4; count of bases not matched to a gene: 4. The CDR3 spans 14 residues. The germline CDR1 and CDR2 sequences are MDHEN and SYDVKM. CDR3 loop: CASSPGLAAYEQYF. CDR3 bases: TGTGCCAGCAGTCCGGGACTAGCGGCGTACGAGCAGTACTTC. Complete variable domain (other parts from reference TRBV28 and TRBJ2-7): DVKVTQSSRYLVKRTGEKVFLECVQDMDHENMFWYRQDPGLGLRLIYFSYDVKMKEKGDIPEGYSVSREKKERFSLILESASTNQTSMYLCASSPGLAAYEQYFGPGTRLTVT.

This chain joins TRBV18 and TRBJ2-1; D not certain. There are 11 residues in the CDR3. Germline CDR1 is KGHSH and CDR2 is LQKENI. The V end was cut by 5 bases, the J end by 8 bases, with 7 bases between. CDR3 sequence: CASSKSDEQFF. For the CDR3, the DNA is TGTGCCAGCTCAAAGTCGGATGAGCAGTTCTTC.

The CDR3 loop is CSDKRPTYNEQFF. As DNA, the CDR3 is TGCAGCGACAAGCGTCCTACCTACAATGAGCAGTTCTTC. This chain connects TRBV29-1 to TRBJ2-1; D is uncertain. Trimming took off 7 bases at V and 2 bases at J, with 12 bases between the two ends. Germline V gives CDR1 SQVTM, CDR2 ANQGSEA. This CDR3 is built from 13 residues.